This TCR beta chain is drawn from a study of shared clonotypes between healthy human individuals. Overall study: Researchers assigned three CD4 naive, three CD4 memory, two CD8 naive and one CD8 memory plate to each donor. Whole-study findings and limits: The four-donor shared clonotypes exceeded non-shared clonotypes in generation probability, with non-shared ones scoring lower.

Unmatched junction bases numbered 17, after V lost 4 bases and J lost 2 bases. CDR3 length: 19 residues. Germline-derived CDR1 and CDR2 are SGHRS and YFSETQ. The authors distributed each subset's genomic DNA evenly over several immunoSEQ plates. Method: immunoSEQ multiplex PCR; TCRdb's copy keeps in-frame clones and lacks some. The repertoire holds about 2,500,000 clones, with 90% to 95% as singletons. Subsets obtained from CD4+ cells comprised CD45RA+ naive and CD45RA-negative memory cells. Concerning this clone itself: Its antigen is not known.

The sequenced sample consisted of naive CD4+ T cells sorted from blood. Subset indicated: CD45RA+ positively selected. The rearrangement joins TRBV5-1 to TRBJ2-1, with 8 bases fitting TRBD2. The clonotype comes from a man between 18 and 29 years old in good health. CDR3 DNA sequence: TGCGCCAGCAGCCCGCTTCGGTCTAGCGGGTTCGCTCCCTACAATGAGCAGTTCTTC. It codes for CASSPLRSSGFAPYNEQFF.